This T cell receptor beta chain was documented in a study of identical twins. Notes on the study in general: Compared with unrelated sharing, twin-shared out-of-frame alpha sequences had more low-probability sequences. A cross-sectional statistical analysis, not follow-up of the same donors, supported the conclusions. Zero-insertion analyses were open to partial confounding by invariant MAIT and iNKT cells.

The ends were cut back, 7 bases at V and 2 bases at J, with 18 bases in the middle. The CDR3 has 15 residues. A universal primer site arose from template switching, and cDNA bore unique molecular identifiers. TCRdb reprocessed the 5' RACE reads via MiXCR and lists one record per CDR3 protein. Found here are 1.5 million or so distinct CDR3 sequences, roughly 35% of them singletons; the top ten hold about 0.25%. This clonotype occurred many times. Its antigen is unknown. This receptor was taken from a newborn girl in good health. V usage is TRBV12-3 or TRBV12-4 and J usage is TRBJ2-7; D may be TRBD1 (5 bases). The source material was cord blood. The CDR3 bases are TGTGCCAGCACCCTAGGGGCCATAGAGACCTACGAGCAGTACTTC. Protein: CASTLGAIETYEQYF.